This is a list of T cell receptor beta chains from one sample in a study of blood T cell repertoires in COVID-19. This table comes from immunoSEQ multiplex PCR, and its TCRdb copy is limited to in-frame clones, with some not included. The table records hundreds of thousands of clones, 70% to 90% of them present only once. Sequencing was done on a sample of PBMCs or T cells enriched from blood (not recorded which). The receptors shown here come from a woman in her fifties or sixties with acute COVID-19. Each CDR3 is given with its conserved first and last residue. The D gene is left open where the match is weak. Expanded clones are given a class, and other clones once, few, many or no size at all.

.	TRBV28	TRBJ1-2	.	TGTGCCAGCAACCTAGGGGCACGTAGCTATGGCTACACCTTC	CASNLGARSYGYTF
.	TRBV7-9	TRBJ1-2	.	TGTGCCAGCAGTAGGGGGATGCAGAGCTATGGCTACACCTTC	CASSRGMQSYGYTF
.	TRBV9	TRBJ2-1	TRBD2	TGTGCCAGCAGCGCCGGGGGGGTAGCGGGACTAAGTGAGCAGTTCTTC	CASSAGGVAGLSEQFF
.	TRBV7-2	TRBJ2-3	TRBD1	TGTGCCAGCAGCTTAAGGGGGGACAGGGTCGCAGATACGCAGTATTTT	CASSLRGDRVADTQYF
.	TRBV7-8	TRBJ1-1	.	TGTGCCAGCAGCTTAGAATTCGGGGTGAACACTGAAGCTTTCTTT	CASSLEFGVNTEAFF
once	TRBV28	TRBJ1-1	.	TGTGCCAGCAGCCCCCCCCGCAGGGTGAACACTGAAGCTTTCTTT	CASSPPRRVNTEAFF
.	TRBV30	TRBJ1-1	.	TGTGCCTGGAGTGTTGGGGGGGGCCGTACTGAAGCTTTCTTT	CAWSVGGGRTEAFF
.	TRBV5-1	TRBJ1-1	.	TGCGCCAGCAGCCCCTCCTCTGGCAGGGACACTGAAGCTTTCTTT	CASSPSSGRDTEAFF
once	TRBV24-1	TRBJ2-2	TRBD2	TGTGCCACCAGTGCCCCGGAGCCCCCCGCTAGCGGGAGGGCCAACACCGGGGAGCTGTTTTTT	CATSAPEPPASGRANTGELFF
.	TRBV7-3	TRBJ2-5	TRBD1	TGTGCCAGCAGCGACCCGGGACAGGGGAAGACCCAGTACTTC	CASSDPGQGKTQYF
.	TRBV5-1	TRBJ2-2	TRBD1	TGCGCCAGCGGAATCCGGGACAGGGCCGCCGGGGAGCTGTTTTTT	CASGIRDRAAGELFF
few	TRBV6-6	TRBJ1-2	TRBD1	TGTGCCAGCAGTACCCAACGACAGGGCGGCGGCTACACCTTC	CASSTQRQGGGYTF
.	TRBV5-5	TRBJ1-1	TRBD1	TGTGCCAGCAGCTTGTATGGGAAGACACAGGGGGTTGAAGCTTTCTTT	CASSLYGKTQGVEAFF
.	TRBV6-1	TRBJ2-7	TRBD2	TGTGCCAGCAGTGAAATGGGGGGGAACGAGCAGTACTTC	CASSEMGGNEQYF
.	TRBV28	TRBJ1-1	.	TGTGCCAGCAGTTTCTCACAGGGAACTTTCTTT	CASSFSQGTFF
.	TRBV30	TRBJ1-4	.	TGTGCCTGGAGTGTACTCCATGCGGGCCATAATGAAAAACTGTTTTTT	CAWSVLHAGHNEKLFF
.	TRBV9	TRBJ2-1	.	TGTGCCAGCAGCGCAAGTAGTAGTGAGGCTAACAATGAGCAGTTCTTC	CASSASSSEANNEQFF
.	TRBV5-6	TRBJ1-2	.	TGTGCCAGCAGTATAGTGAAGGACAGACCTAACTATGGCTACACCTTC	CASSIVKDRPNYGYTF
.	TRBV6-6	TRBJ1-1	TRBD1	TGTGCCAGCAGTAGGCCCGGGACAGGTTTGCTAGAAGCTTTCTTT	CASSRPGTGLLEAFF
.	TRBV7-3	TRBJ2-7	.	TGTGCCAGCAGCTTAATGTCAGAAGGGGGCTACGAGCAGTACTTC	CASSLMSEGGYEQYF
.	TRBV27	TRBJ1-2	TRBD1	TGTGCCAGCAGTTATAGGGACAGCTATGGCTACACCTTC	CASSYRDSYGYTF
.	TRBV2	TRBJ2-1	TRBD2	TGTGCCAGCAGTGATTCAGCGGGAGGGCCGAGGAATGAGCAGTTCTTC	CASSDSAGGPRNEQFF
few	TRBV5-1	TRBJ1-4	.	TGCGCCAGCAGCCCCCTAACGGGAGCAAATGAAAAACTGTTTTTT	CASSPLTGANEKLFF
.	TRBV9	TRBJ2-3	.	TGTGCCAGCAGCGCGTACACTAGGGATACGCAGTATTTT	CASSAYTRDTQYF
.	TRBV5-1	TRBJ1-4	TRBD1	TGCGCCAGCAGCTCGGGGACAGGGTACGAAAAACTGTTTTTT	CASSSGTGYEKLFF
few	TRBV15	TRBJ2-3	TRBD2	TGTGCCACCAGTTCTCGACTAGCGGGAGAGGGGGGGGATACGCAGTATTTT	CATSSRLAGEGGDTQYF
.	TRBV6-5	TRBJ2-7	TRBD2	TGTGCCAGCAGAGCAACTAGCGGGAGATACGAGCAGTACTTC	CASRATSGRYEQYF
.	TRBV19	TRBJ2-5	.	TGTGCCAGTAGCCCCCCCAGGGGCGGAGAGACCCAGTACTTC	CASSPPRGGETQYF
.	TRBV6-5	TRBJ2-7	.	TGTGCCAGCAGTTTCGCCGGGACAATAAGCTACGAGCAGTACTTC	CASSFAGTISYEQYF
.	TRBV2	TRBJ2-3	TRBD2	TGTGCCAGCACACGACTAGCGGGAGTTATAGATACGCAGTATTTT	CASTRLAGVIDTQYF
once	TRBV5-1	TRBJ1-2	TRBD1	TGCGCCAGCAATCGGGACAGCGGTAACTATGGCTACACCTTC	CASNRDSGNYGYTF
.	TRBV6-5	TRBJ1-2	TRBD1	TGTGCCAGCAGACCACAGGGGGCCAGGGCTGGCTACACCTTC	CASRPQGARAGYTF
.	TRBV13	TRBJ1-1	.	TGTGCCAGCAGCTTAGTCGGGCGGAACCGGGGCACTGAAGCTTTCTTT	CASSLVGRNRGTEAFF
.	TRBV28	TRBJ2-7	.	TGTGCCAGCAGTTCTCGGGGACTGGGCTCCTACGAGCAGTACTTC	CASSSRGLGSYEQYF
.	TRBV4-1	TRBJ2-2	TRBD2	TGCGCCAGCAGCCCATCCGGGACTAGGCCCGGGGAGCTGTTTTTT	CASSPSGTRPGELFF
.	TRBV15	TRBJ2-2	TRBD2	TGTGCCACCAGCAGAGATCAACTAGCGGGAGCTGGCGCCGGGGAGCTGTTTTTT	CATSRDQLAGAGAGELFF
.	TRBV27	TRBJ2-7	TRBD2	TGTGCCAGCAGTCCCCGGTCTAGCGGGAGAGTTTACGAGCAGTACTTC	CASSPRSSGRVYEQYF
.	TRBV28	TRBJ1-1	.	TGTGCCAGCAAATTAACAGGGTGGGACACTGAAGCTTTCTTT	CASKLTGWDTEAFF
.	TRBV29-1	TRBJ2-3	TRBD1	TGCAGCGTCGGAGGGACAGGGGACACAGATACGCAGTATTTT	CSVGGTGDTDTQYF
.	TRBV18	TRBJ1-2	.	TGTGCCAGCTCACCGTCGAGAGAGGGCTATGGCTACACCTTC	CASSPSREGYGYTF
.	TRBV7-6	TRBJ2-7	.	TGTGCCAGCAGCTTAGGTGGCGGTTACTACGAGCAGTACTTC	CASSLGGGYYEQYF
.	TRBV28	TRBJ2-2	TRBD1	TGTGCCAGCCGCTCACCGGGACAGGGCGTTGGCGGGGAGCTGTTTTTT	CASRSPGQGVGGELFF
few	TRBV5-4	TRBJ2-3	TRBD1	TGTGCCAGCAGCCTAGAACAGGGGTCAGATACGCAGTATTTT	CASSLEQGSDTQYF
.	TRBV19	TRBJ1-2	.	TGTGCCAGTTCAGGGACATCTAACTATGGCTACACCTTC	CASSGTSNYGYTF
.	TRBV5-5	TRBJ1-1	TRBD1	TGTGCCAGCAGCTTGGCGACAGGGAGAAACACTGAAGCTTTCTTT	CASSLATGRNTEAFF
once	TRBV7-3	TRBJ2-2	TRBD2	TGTGCCAGCAGCCCTAGCGGTCCGAACACCGGGGAGCTGTTTTTT	CASSPSGPNTGELFF
.	TRBV4-3	TRBJ1-6	.	TGCGCCAGCAGCCGACAGTGGCTAAATTCACCCCTCCACTTT	CASSRQWLNSPLHF
.	TRBV28	TRBJ1-1	TRBD1	TGTGCCAGCAGTTTACTTAGGGGGCGACGTGAAGCTTTCTTT	CASSLLRGRREAFF